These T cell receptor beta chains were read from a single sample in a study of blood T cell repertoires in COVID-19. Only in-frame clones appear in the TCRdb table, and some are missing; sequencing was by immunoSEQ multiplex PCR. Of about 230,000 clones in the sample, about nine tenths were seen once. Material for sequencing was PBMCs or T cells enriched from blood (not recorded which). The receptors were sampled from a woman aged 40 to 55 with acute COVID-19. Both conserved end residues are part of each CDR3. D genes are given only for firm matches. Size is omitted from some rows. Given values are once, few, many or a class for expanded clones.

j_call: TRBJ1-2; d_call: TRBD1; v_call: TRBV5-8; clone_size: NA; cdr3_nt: TGTGCCAGCAGCTTCCCACTGACAGGGACCTATGGCTACACCTTC; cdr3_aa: CASSFPLTGTYGYTF
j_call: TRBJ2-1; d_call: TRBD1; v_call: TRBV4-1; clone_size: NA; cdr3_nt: TGCGCCAGCAGCCGGGGACAGTACAATGAGCAGTTCTTC; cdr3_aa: CASSRGQYNEQFF
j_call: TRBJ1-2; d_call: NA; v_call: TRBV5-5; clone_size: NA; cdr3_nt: TGTGCCAGCAGCTTGGCCGCAGGGTATGGCTACACCTTC; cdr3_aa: CASSLAAGYGYTF
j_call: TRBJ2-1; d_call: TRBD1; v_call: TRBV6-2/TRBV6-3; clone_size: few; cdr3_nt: TGTGCCAGCAGTTACCCCCTGTCGAAACAGGGGCTAAATGAGCAGTTCTTC; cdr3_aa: CASSYPLSKQGLNEQFF
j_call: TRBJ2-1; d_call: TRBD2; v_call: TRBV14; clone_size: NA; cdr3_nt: TGTGCCAGCAGCCAAGTCTTGCCTAGCGGGGGCTCTGAGCAGTTCTTC; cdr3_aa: CASSQVLPSGGSEQFF
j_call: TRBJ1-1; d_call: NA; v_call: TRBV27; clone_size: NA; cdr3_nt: TGTGCCAGCAGTTTATTCCCCCGTCCTTCGGGGGCTTTCTTT; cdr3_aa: CASSLFPRPSGAFF
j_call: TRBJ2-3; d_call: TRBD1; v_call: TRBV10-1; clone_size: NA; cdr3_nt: TGCGCCAGCAGACTAAGACAGGGGAGACAAGATACGCAGTATTTT; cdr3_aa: CASRLRQGRQDTQYF
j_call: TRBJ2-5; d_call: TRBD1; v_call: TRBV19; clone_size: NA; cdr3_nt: TGTGCCAGTACCCCAGACAGGGGGCTGGAGACCCAGTACTTC; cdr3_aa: CASTPDRGLETQYF
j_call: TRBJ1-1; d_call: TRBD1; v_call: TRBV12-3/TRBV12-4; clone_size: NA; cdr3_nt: TGTGCCAGCACCTCGGACAGGGTTGCTTTCTTT; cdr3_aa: CASTSDRVAFF
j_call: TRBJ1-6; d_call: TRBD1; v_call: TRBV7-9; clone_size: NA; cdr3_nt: TGTGCCAGCAGCCCCTACAGGGGGCGAGAATCACCCCTCCACTTT; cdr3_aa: CASSPYRGRESPLHF
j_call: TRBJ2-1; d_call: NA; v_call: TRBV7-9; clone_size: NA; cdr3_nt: TGTGCCAGCAGGCGGGACAGCCCCTACAATGAGCAGTTCTTC; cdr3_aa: CASRRDSPYNEQFF
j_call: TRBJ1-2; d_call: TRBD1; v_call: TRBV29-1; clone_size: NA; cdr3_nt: TGCAGCGTTGGCCGGACAGGGGGGGACTATGGCTACACCTTC; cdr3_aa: CSVGRTGGDYGYTF
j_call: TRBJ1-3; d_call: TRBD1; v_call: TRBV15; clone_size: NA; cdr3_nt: TGTGCCACCAGCGGTGAAAGGGGGCTGCTCTCTGGAAACACCATATATTTT; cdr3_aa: CATSGERGLLSGNTIYF
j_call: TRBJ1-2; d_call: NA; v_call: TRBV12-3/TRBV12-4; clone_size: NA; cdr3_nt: TGTGCCAGCAGTTTCGGGGGGAATGGCTACACCTTC; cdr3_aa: CASSFGGNGYTF
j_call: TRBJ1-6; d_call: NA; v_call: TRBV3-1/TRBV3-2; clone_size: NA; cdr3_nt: TGTGCCAGCAGCCCCGTGAGTGTGAATTCACCCCTCCACTTT; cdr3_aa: CASSPVSVNSPLHF
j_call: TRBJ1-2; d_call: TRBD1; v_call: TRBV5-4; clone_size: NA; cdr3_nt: TGTGCCAGCAGCTCCGGACAGGGCGGCTATGGCTACACCTTC; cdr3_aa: CASSSGQGGYGYTF
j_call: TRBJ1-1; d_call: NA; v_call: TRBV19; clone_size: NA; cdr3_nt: TGTGCCAGTAGTATATATGTAATGGCAGAAGCTTTCTTT; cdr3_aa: CASSIYVMAEAFF
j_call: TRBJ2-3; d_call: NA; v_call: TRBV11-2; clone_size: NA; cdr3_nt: TGTGCCAGCAGCTTAATGGCGGGCGTCCAGACAGATACGCAGTATTTT; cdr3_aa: CASSLMAGVQTDTQYF
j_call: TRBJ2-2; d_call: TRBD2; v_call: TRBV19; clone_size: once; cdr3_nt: TGTGCCAGTAGTCCTAGCGGGGGGTTGGGCACCGGGGAGCTGTTTTTT; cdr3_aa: CASSPSGGLGTGELFF
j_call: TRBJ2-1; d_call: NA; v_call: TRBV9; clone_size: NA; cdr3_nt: TGTGCCAGCAGCGAGGACATTGGCTCCTACAATGAGCAGTTCTTC; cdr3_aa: CASSEDIGSYNEQFF
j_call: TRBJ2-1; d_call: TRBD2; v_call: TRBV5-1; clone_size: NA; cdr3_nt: TGCGCCAGCAGCTCCATAGCGGGGGGGCAGAATGAGCAGTTCTTC; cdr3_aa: CASSSIAGGQNEQFF
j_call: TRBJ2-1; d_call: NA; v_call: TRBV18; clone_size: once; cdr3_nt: TGTGCCAGCTCACCCGGGATGGCTAATGAGCAGTTCTTC; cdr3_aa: CASSPGMANEQFF
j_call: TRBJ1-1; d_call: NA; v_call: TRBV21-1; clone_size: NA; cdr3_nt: TGTGCCAGCAGCAGATGTAGACAGGGGGTCGTGAACACTGAAGCTTTCTTT; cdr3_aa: CASSRCRQGVVNTEAFF
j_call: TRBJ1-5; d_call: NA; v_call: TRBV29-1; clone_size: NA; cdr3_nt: TGCAGCGCCGCCCGGGGTTTTGGTCAGCCCCAGCATTTT; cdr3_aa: CSAARGFGQPQHF
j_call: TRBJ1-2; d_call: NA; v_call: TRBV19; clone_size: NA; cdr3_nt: TGTGCCAGTAGTATGGCGACAGGCGGATACTATGGCTACACCTTC; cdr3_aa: CASSMATGGYYGYTF
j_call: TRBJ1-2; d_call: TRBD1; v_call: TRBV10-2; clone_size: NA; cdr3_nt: TGCGCCAGCAGTGAGTGGACAGGGAATGGCTACACCTTC; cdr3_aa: CASSEWTGNGYTF
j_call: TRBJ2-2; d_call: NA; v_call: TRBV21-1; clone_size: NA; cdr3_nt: TGTGCCAGCAGCAACCCAGGGGAGATCGGGGAGCTGTTTTTT; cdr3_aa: CASSNPGEIGELFF
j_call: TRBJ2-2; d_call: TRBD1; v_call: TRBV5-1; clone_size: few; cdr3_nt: TGCGCCAGCAGCTTGGAGGCTAAAGGACAGGGGGCGACCGGGGAGCTGTTTTTT; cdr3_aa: CASSLEAKGQGATGELFF
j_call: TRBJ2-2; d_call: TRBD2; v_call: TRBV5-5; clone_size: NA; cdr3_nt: TGTGCCAGCAGCTTGATGAGCGGGGGGGCCGTCGTCACCGGGGAGCTGTTTTTT; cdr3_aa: CASSLMSGGAVVTGELFF
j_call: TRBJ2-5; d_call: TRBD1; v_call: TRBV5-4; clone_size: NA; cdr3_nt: TGTGCCAGCAGCTTGCCCAGACAGGGGGCAGAGACCCAGTACTTC; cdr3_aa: CASSLPRQGAETQYF
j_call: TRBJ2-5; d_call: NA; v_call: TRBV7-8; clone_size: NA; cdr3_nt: TGTGCCAGCAGCGTACAGGGCGGAGGCGGAGAGACCCAGTACTTC; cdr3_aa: CASSVQGGGGETQYF
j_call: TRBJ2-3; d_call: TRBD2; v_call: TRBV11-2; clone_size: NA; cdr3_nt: TGTGCCAGCAGCTTTTTGGGGGCTAGCGGGAGTTTCCCAGATACGCAGTATTTT; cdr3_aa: CASSFLGASGSFPDTQYF
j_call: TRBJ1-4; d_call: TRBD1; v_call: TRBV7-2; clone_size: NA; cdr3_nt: TGTGCCAGCAGCTTCGACAGGGGCACTAATGAAAAACTGTTTTTT; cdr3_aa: CASSFDRGTNEKLFF
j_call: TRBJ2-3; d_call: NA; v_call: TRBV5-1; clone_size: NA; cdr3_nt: TGCGCCAGCAGCTTGAGCGGACCCACAGATACGCAGTATTTT; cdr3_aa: CASSLSGPTDTQYF
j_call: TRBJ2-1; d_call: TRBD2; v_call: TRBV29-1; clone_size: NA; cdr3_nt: TGCAGCGTTGAATCAACTAGCGGGGGTATCTCCTACAATGAGCAGTTCTTC; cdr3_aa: CSVESTSGGISYNEQFF
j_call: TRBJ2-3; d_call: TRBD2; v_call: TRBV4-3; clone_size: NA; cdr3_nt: TGCGCCAGCAGCCCGCTCCCTAGCGGGAGTGCAGATACGCAGTATTTT; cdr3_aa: CASSPLPSGSADTQYF
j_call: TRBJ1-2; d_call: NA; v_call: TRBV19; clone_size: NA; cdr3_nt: TGTGCCAGTAGTCCCCAGTTCCTCTTGGCAGGGAGGATCTATGGCTACACCTTC; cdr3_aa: CASSPQFLLAGRIYGYTF
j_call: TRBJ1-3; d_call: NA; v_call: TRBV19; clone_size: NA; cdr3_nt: TGTGCCACGGGGTTCTCTGGAAACACCATATATTTT; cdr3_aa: CATGFSGNTIYF
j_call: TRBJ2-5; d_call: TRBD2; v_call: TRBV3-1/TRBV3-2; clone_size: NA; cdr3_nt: TGTGCCAGCAAATGGGGACTAGCGGGGGAAGAGACCCAGTACTTC; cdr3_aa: CASKWGLAGEETQYF
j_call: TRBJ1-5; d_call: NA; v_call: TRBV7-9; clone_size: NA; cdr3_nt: TGTGCCAGCAGCGGGCGGACAGAGAATCAGCCCCAGCATTTT; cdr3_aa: CASSGRTENQPQHF
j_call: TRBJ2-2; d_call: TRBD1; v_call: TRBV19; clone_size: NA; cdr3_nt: TGTGCCAGTAGTAGGGAAGGGACAGGGGATTACACCGGGGAGCTGTTTTTT; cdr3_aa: CASSREGTGDYTGELFF
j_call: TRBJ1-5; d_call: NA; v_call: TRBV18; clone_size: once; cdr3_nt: TGTGCCAGCTCACCTCAGGGAAAGGGCGGCAATCAGCCCCAGCATTTT; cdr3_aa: CASSPQGKGGNQPQHF
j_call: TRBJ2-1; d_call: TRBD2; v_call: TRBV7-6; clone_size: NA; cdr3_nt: TGTGCCAGCAGCTTCAGGACTAGCGGGAGCGTTGGCTCCTACAATGAGCAGTTCTTC; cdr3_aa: CASSFRTSGSVGSYNEQFF
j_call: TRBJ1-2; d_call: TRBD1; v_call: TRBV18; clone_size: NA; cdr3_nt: TGTGCCAGCTCCCGGGGACAGGGAGAGGATGGCTACACCTTC; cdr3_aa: CASSRGQGEDGYTF
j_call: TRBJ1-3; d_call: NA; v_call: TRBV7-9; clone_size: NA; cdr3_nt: TGTGCCAGCAGCCTCCGTCAGGTGGCTGTCTCTGGAAACACCATATATTTT; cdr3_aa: CASSLRQVAVSGNTIYF
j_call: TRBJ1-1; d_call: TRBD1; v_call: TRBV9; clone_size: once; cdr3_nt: TGTGCCAGCAGCGTAGGAGGACAGGGGACTGAAGCTTTCTTT; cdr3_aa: CASSVGGQGTEAFF
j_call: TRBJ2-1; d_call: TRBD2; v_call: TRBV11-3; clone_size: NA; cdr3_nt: TGTGCCAGCAGCTTAGAGCGTAGCGGGGCTGAGCAGTTCTTC; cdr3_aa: CASSLERSGAEQFF
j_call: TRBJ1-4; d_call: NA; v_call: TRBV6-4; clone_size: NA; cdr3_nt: TGTGCCAGGCATCACAGGGAATTGACAACTAATGAAAAACTGTTTTTT; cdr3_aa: CARHHRELTTNEKLFF
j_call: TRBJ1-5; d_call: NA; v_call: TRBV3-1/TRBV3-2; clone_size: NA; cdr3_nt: TGTGCCAGCAGCCCATGGGGAGGGTTTCAGCCCCAGCATTTT; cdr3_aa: CASSPWGGFQPQHF
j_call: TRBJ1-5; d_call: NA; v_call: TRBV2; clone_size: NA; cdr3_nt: TGTGCCAGCAGTGGGCCCTCCCAACAGCCCCAGCATTTT; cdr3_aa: CASSGPSQQPQHF
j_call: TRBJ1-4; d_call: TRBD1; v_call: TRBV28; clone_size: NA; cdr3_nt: TGTGCCAGCAGCTCACAGGGGGGGGTAACTAATGAAAAACTGTTTTTT; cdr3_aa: CASSSQGGVTNEKLFF
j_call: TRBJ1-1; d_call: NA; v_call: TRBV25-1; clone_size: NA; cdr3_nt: TGTGCCAGCAGTGAAGGGAGGGGGACAGCTTTCTTT; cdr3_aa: CASSEGRGTAFF
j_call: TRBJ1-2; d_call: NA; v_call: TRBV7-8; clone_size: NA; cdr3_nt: TGTGCCAGCAGCGGGGCAGAAAACTATGGCTACACCTTC; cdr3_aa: CASSGAENYGYTF
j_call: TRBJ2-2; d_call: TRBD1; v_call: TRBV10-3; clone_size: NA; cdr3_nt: TGTGCCATGGACAGGGGTGGCGGGGAGCTGTTTTTT; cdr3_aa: CAMDRGGGELFF
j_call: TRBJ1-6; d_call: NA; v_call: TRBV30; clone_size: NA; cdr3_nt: TGTGCTTTTAGGACAGAAAATAATTCACCCCTCCACTTT; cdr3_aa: CAFRTENNSPLHF
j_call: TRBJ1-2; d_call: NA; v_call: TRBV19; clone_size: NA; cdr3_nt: TGTGCCAGTAGTCACAGCCATGGCTACACCTTC; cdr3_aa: CASSHSHGYTF